A single sample gave rise to the 32 T cell receptor beta chains below, sequenced in a study of blood T cell repertoires in COVID-19. TCRdb's copy holds only in-frame clones and misses some; the assay was immunoSEQ multiplex PCR. The data hold 150,000 to 200,000 clones, with 80% to 85% observed a single time. Material: PBMCs or T cells enriched from blood (not recorded which). These receptors all come from an older woman who had recovered from COVID-19.

The CDR3 protein is CASSPFGDEQYF. CDR3 nucleotides: TGTGCCAGCTCACCATTCGGGGACGAGCAGTACTTC. The chain employs TRBV18 and TRBJ2-7; possible D gene TRBD2, 5 bases. The ends were cut back, 2 bases at V and 5 bases at J, with 7 bases in the middle. CDR3 length equals 12 residues. Germline V gives CDR1 KGHSH, CDR2 LQKENI.

The chain joins TRBV27 to TRBJ2-2, with 8 bases fitting TRBD1. The junction had 5 bases not matched to a gene; V was cut back by 5 bases and J by 6 bases. This CDR3 is 14 amino acids long. Germline V lookup: CDR1 MNHEY, CDR2 SMNVEV (reference sequence). CDR3 nucleotides: TGTGCCAGCAGTCGGGGGACAGGCTCCGGGGAGCTGTTTTTT. This sequence encodes CASSRGTGSGELFF.

The chain uses TRBV18 and TRBJ1-5, with TRBD1 identical over 8 bases. Unmatched junction bases numbered 8, after V lost 2 bases and J lost 5 bases. Germline-derived CDR1 and CDR2 are KGHSH and LQKENI. The CDR3 has 16 residues. The DNA of the CDR3 is TGTGCCAGCTCACCAAGAGCCGGGACAGGTGATCAGCCCCAGCATTTT. It translates to CASSPRAGTGDQPQHF.

This clone appeared a few times. The V gene is TRBV24-1, the J gene TRBJ1-1, with 7 bases matching TRBD1. Germline lookup yields CDR1 KGHDR and CDR2 SFDVKD. V shed 3 bases and J 1 base; nucleotides not matched to a gene: 4. CDR3 length equals 15 residues. The CDR3 loop reads CATSDPRTGNTEAFF. CDR3 sequence (DNA): TGTGCCACCAGTGATCCTCGGACAGGGAACACTGAAGCTTTCTTT.

The CDR3 DNA reads TGTGCCAGCAGTTCAGGTGCAGGGGGTGTGTCTGGGGCCAACGTCCTGACTTTC. This translates into CASSSGAGGVSGANVLTF. This rearrangement joins TRBV28 to TRBJ2-6; 7 nucleotides line up with TRBD1. The CDR3 extends over 18 amino acids. Per germline, CDR1 MDHEN and CDR2 SYDVKM. Trimming cost V 4 bases and J 1 base; bases outside gene matches: 10.

The V call is TRBV7-9, the J call TRBJ2-1; 8 bases align to TRBD1. J gave up 7 bases and V 0 bases, and 8 bases lay outside the gene matches. CDR3 length: 16 residues. Germline CDR1 SEHNR, CDR2 FQNEAQ (reference sequence). In DNA form, the CDR3 reads TGTGCCAGCAGCTTAGCGGGGCAGGGGGCGAGAAATGAGCAGTTCTTC. Translated, it gives CASSLAGQGARNEQFF. The full variable domain, in which reference TRBV7-9 and TRBJ2-1 provide the parts outside the CDR3, is DTGVSQNPRHKITKRGQNVTFRCDPISEHNRLYWYRQTLGQGPEFLTYFQNEAQLEKSRLLSDRFSAERPKGSFSTLEIQRTEQGDSAMYLCASSLAGQGARNEQFFGPGTRLTVL.

The V gene is TRBV6-5, the J gene TRBJ1-2; D gene ambiguous. The CDR3 sequence is 14 residues long. Germline CDR1 reads MNHEY; CDR2 reads SVGAGI. V was trimmed by 2 bases and J by 0 bases, leaving 7 bases between them. In nucleotides, the CDR3 is TGTGCCAGCAGTTACCGGAGATCTAACTATGGCTACACCTTC. Its translation: CASSYRRSNYGYTF.

This chain joins TRBV19 and TRBJ2-1; 7 nucleotides match TRBD2. The CDR3 totals 15 residues. After removal of 5 bases from V and 0 bases from J, the junction contained 4 bases not matched to a gene. Germline V lookup: CDR1 LNHDA, CDR2 SQIVND (reference sequence). CDR3 DNA sequence: TGTGCCAGTAGTTCCGGGGGGAGCTCCTACAATGAGCAGTTCTTC. Translated, it gives CASSSGGSSYNEQFF.

The genes are TRBV3-1 (or the pseudogene TRBV3-2) and TRBJ1-4; 7 bases agree with TRBD1. Germline V gene lookup returns CDR1 LGHDT and CDR2 YNNKEL (reference sequence). V lost 4 bases and J lost 7; bases outside the gene matches: 9. CDR3 length: 15 amino acids. The CDR3 reads CASSRWKGAVEKLFF. The DNA for the CDR3 is TGTGCCAGCAGCCGGTGGAAGGGGGCTGTTGAAAAACTGTTTTTT.

This chain joins TRBV12-3 or TRBV12-4 and TRBJ1-4; the D gene is possibly TRBD1 (6 bases). Trimming shortened V by 6 bases and J by 8 bases, and 13 bases separated the two germline ends. The CDR3 runs to 13 residues. CDR3 DNA: TGTGCCAGCAGCCGAGGGGGGGAAGAAAAACTGTTTTTT. Its protein is CASSRGGEEKLFF.

The chain recombines TRBV19 with TRBJ1-5; D gene uncertain. Germline lookup yields CDR1 LNHDA and CDR2 SQIVND (reference sequence). Trimming took 0 bases from V and 7 from J, leaving 7 bases between them. This CDR3 has 13 residues. CDR3: CASSIEGRQPQHF. The CDR3, as DNA: TGTGCCAGTAGTATAGAAGGGAGACAGCCCCAGCATTTT.

J is TRBJ2-2 and V is TRBV27; TRBD2 matches 8 bases. V shed 3 bases and J 7 bases; nucleotides not matched to a gene: 10. The germline gives CDR1 MNHEY, CDR2 SMNVEV (reference sequence). The CDR3 covers 16 residues. In DNA form, the CDR3 reads TGTGCCAGCAGTTTTGGTAGCGGGAACGCGATCGGGGAGCTGTTTTTT. It yields the protein CASSFGSGNAIGELFF.

The gene calls are TRBV4-1 and TRBJ2-5; TRBD1 agrees at 9 bases. CDR1 is MGHRA and CDR2 is YSYEKL in the germline V gene. The CDR3 runs to 16 residues. Losses at the gene ends were 4 bases for V and 5 bases for J; bases not matched to a gene: 11. The CDR3 nucleotides read TGCGCCAGCAGCCTAAGCCCGGGACAGGGTTCGGAGACCCAGTACTTC. Amino acid sequence: CASSLSPGQGSETQYF.

The gene calls are TRBV5-4 and TRBJ1-2, with 10 bases matching TRBD1. The J segment lost 3 bases and the V segment lost 2 bases, leaving 10 bases of the junction unmatched. The CDR3 consists of 17 residues. Germline V gene lookup returns CDR1 SGHNT and CDR2 YYREEE (reference sequence). CDR3 residues: CASSFRSGTGADYGYTF. As DNA, the CDR3 is TGTGCCAGCAGCTTTAGGAGCGGGACAGGGGCAGACTATGGCTACACCTTC.

V usage is TRBV6-5 and J usage is TRBJ1-1; D gene uncertain. This CDR3 is 10 amino acids long. V was pared by 4 bases and J by 5 bases, with 2 bases between. Germline CDR1 reads MNHEY; CDR2 reads SVGAGI. The CDR3 sequence: CASSLTEAFF. The DNA of the CDR3 is TGTGCCAGCAGTTTAACTGAAGCTTTCTTT.

The chain links TRBV18 to TRBJ1-5; no firm D call. V was pared by 8 bases and J by 7 bases, with 15 bases between. This CDR3 is 13 amino acids long. In germline, CDR1 is KGHSH, CDR2 LQKENI. CDR3 DNA: TGTGCCAGCACCGACGTTGGAGTGCAGCCCCAGCATTTT. The encoded protein is CASTDVGVQPQHF.

The chain joins TRBV28 to TRBJ2-7; TRBD1 aligns across 7 bases. Trimming took 3 bases from V and 2 from J; bases not matched to a gene: 7. This CDR3 region has 15 residues. CDR1 MDHEN and CDR2 SYDVKM come from the germline V gene. The CDR3 DNA sequence: TGTGCCAGCAGTTTTGGGGGACAGCCAACCTACGAGCAGTACTTC. Encoded protein: CASSFGGQPTYEQYF.

V gene TRBV7-9 combines with J gene TRBJ1-1; no reliable D call. This CDR3 contains 16 residues. CDR1 and CDR2 (germline): SEHNR, FQNEAQ (reference sequence). Trimming took off 5 bases at V and 1 base at J, with 17 bases between the two ends. CDR3 region: CASSRTEGRPNTEAFF. The CDR3 DNA reads as TGTGCCAGCAGCAGGACGGAGGGCAGACCGAACACTGAAGCTTTCTTT.

This chain links TRBV3-1 (or the pseudogene TRBV3-2) with TRBJ2-5; tentatively, D is TRBD2 (5 bases). Germline CDR1 reads LGHDT; CDR2 reads YNNKEL (reference sequence). This CDR3 has 15 residues. The V and J ends lost 0 bases and 1 base respectively, with 9 bases between them. In DNA form, the CDR3 reads TGTGCCAGCAGCCAAGACCCGACTACCCAAGAGACCCAGTACTTC. Amino acids: CASSQDPTTQETQYF.

This clone was observed once. The chain is built from TRBV30 and TRBJ1-3; D gene unclear. V lost 2 bases and J lost 1, with 9 bases in between. Germline V gene lookup returns CDR1 GTSNPN and CDR2 SVGIG (reference sequence). The CDR3 is 14 residues long. CDR3 sequence: CAWSRRGSGNTIYF. The CDR3 nucleotides are TGTGCCTGGAGTCGACGAGGGTCTGGAAACACCATATATTTT.

The CDR3 nucleotides read TGTGCCAGCAGCCGACGGACAGGGGATGAAGATGAGCAGTTCTTC. This translates into CASSRRTGDEDEQFF. The chain recombines TRBV11-1 with TRBJ2-1, with 9 positions matching TRBD1. V dropped 5 bases and J dropped 8; count of bases not matched to a gene: 10. CDR1 and CDR2 (germline): SGHAT, FQDESV (reference sequence). The CDR3 contains 15 residues.

This chain joins TRBV5-1 and TRBJ2-5, with TRBD2 identical over 7 bases. The CDR3 extends over 15 amino acids. Germline loops: CDR1 SGHRS, CDR2 YFSETQ. With 6 bases clipped from V and 3 bases from J, the junction kept 11 bases outside the gene matches. The CDR3 bases are TGCGCCAGCACTTCCGCCCCTAGCGGAAAAGAGACCCAGTACTTC. It yields the protein CASTSAPSGKETQYF. The full variable domain, in which reference TRBV5-1 and TRBJ2-5 provide the parts outside the CDR3, is KAGVTQTPRYLIKTRGQQVTLSCSPISGHRSVSWYQQTPGQGLQFLFEYFSETQRNKGNFPGRFSGRQFSNSRSEMNVSTLELGDSALYLCASTSAPSGKETQYFGPGTRLLVL.

A note on this clone: Other nucleotide sequences from this sample produce the same CDR3. The chain joins TRBV18 to TRBJ2-5, with 8 bases that match TRBD2. This CDR3 comprises 15 residues. CDR1 and CDR2 (germline): KGHSH, LQKENI. V dropped 0 bases and J dropped 5; count of bases not matched to a gene: 5. For the CDR3, the DNA is TGTGCCAGCTCACCACCCGGGGGGGCCCGGGAGACCCAGTACTTC. It encodes CASSPPGGARETQYF. The complete variable domain, with remaining parts taken from reference TRBV18 and TRBJ2-5, reads NAGVMQNPRHLVRRRGQEARLRCSPMKGHSHVYWYRQLPEEGLKFMVYLQKENIIDESGMPKERFSAEFPKEGPSILRIQQVVRGDSAAYFCASSPPGGARETQYFGPGTRLLVL.

This clone was detected only once. V usage is TRBV19 and J usage is TRBJ1-1, with D hard to call. The CDR3 runs to 14 residues. Germline CDR1 is LNHDA and CDR2 is SQIVND (reference sequence). V was pared by 5 bases and J by 1 base, with 11 bases between. The CDR3 protein is CASSVPRENTEAFF. The CDR3 bases are TGTGCCAGTAGTGTCCCGAGGGAGAACACTGAAGCTTTCTTT.

This clone was picked up a small number of times. The sample contains more than one DNA sequence encoding this CDR3. The J gene is TRBJ1-2, the V gene TRBV3-1 (or the pseudogene TRBV3-2), with unresolved D. CDR3 length: 12 amino acids. The germline CDR1 and CDR2 sequences are LGHDT and YNNKEL (reference sequence). V was clipped by 0 bases and J by 4 bases, with 3 bases between them. The chain's CDR3 is CASSQDIYGYTF. Here the CDR3 DNA reads TGTGCCAGCAGCCAAGACATCTATGGCTACACCTTC.

The rearrangement links TRBV6-5 to TRBJ1-1; a weak D match, TRBD1 (6 bases). The ends were cut back, 2 bases at V and 8 bases at J, with 18 bases in the middle. CDR1 MNHEY and CDR2 SVGAGI come from the germline V gene. The length of the CDR3 is 15 residues. As DNA, the CDR3 is TGTGCCAGCAGTTACGCTGGGACACCGCGCCCAGAAGCTTTCTTT. As protein: CASSYAGTPRPEAFF.

V is TRBV29-1 and J is TRBJ2-3; 9 bases align to TRBD2. The V gene's germline CDR1 is SQVTM and CDR2 ANQGSEA. The CDR3 is made up of 16 amino acids. The V and J ends lost 6 bases and 1 base, in that order; junction bases with no gene match: 11. The CDR3 here is CSVGGVAGVGTDTQYF. The CDR3 bases are TGCAGCGTGGGGGGTGTAGCGGGAGTAGGCACAGATACGCAGTATTTT.

The V call is TRBV7-2, the J call TRBJ1-4; no firm D call. Trimming cost V 6 bases and J 5 bases, with 13 bases left between them. This CDR3 spans 14 amino acids. Per the germline V gene, CDR1 is SGHTA and CDR2 is FQGNSA. The CDR3 sequence: CASSIRGLNEKLFF. CDR3 sequence (DNA): TGTGCCAGCAGTATTAGAGGATTGAATGAAAAACTGTTTTTT. Looking up the rest from reference TRBV7-2 and TRBJ1-4 gives the full variable domain: GAGVSQSPSNKVTEKGKDVELRCDPISGHTALYWYRQSLGQGLEFLIYFQGNSAPDKSGLPSDRFSAERTGGSVSTLTIQRTQQEDSAVYLCASSIRGLNEKLFFGSGTQLSVL.

The chain recombines TRBV29-1 with TRBJ1-4; D call uncertain. The CDR3 is 14 amino acids. CDR1 and CDR2 (germline): SQVTM, ANQGSEA. V lost 6 bases to trimming and J lost 5 bases, with 16 bases between them. This CDR3 reads CSVRPTETNEKLFF. DNA for the CDR3: TGCAGCGTCCGACCAACAGAAACCAATGAAAAACTGTTTTTT.

The CDR3: CASSSPGGGRGDTEAFF. The CDR3 region has the DNA TGTGCCAGCAGTTCCCCGGGGGGGGGTCGGGGAGACACTGAAGCTTTCTTT. The V gene is TRBV27, the J gene TRBJ1-1, with a tentative D call TRBD1 (5 bases). The CDR3 totals 17 residues. V lost 4 bases, J lost 3 bases, and 21 bases lay in between. CDR1 is MNHEY and CDR2 is SMNVEV in the germline V gene (reference sequence).

This chain links TRBV6-5 with TRBJ2-7; 7 nucleotides agree with TRBD1. Germline CDR1 reads MNHEY; CDR2 reads SVGAGI. This CDR3 has 13 residues. Losses at the gene ends were 10 bases for V and 3 bases for J; bases not matched to a gene: 9. The DNA for the CDR3 is TGTGCCATTCGACAACAGGGGAACTACGAGCAGTACTTC. Amino acids: CAIRQQGNYEQYF.

This chain uses TRBV19 with TRBJ2-1; D may be TRBD2 (6 bases). CDR1 is LNHDA, CDR2 SQIVND, per germline (reference sequence). This CDR3 has 16 amino acids. The ends were cut back, 3 bases at V and 0 bases at J, with 12 bases in the middle. CDR3: CASSMRGISSYNEQFF. CDR3 DNA sequence: TGTGCCAGTAGTATGCGCGGGATCAGCTCCTACAATGAGCAGTTCTTC.